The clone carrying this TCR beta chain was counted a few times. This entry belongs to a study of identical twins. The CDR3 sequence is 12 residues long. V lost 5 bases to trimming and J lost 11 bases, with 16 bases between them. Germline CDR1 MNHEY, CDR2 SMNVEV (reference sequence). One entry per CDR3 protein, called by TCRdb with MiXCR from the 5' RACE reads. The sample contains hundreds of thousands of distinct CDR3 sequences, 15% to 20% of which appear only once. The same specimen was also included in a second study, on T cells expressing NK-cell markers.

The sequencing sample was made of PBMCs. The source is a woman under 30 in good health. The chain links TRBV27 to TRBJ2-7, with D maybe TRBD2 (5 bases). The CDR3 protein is CASSLPGLPEYF. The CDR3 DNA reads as TGTGCCAGCAGTCTACCTGGACTTCCAGAGTACTTC.